This T cell receptor (beta chain) was captured in a study of identical twins. TCRdb re-called the 5' RACE reads through MiXCR, storing one row per CDR3 protein. The table includes around 230,000 distinct CDR3 sequences, 6.5% to 8% detected once. There are a few counts of this clonotype. These data also featured in a second study, about T cells expressing NK-cell markers.

The sequence derives from a woman younger than 30 in good health. Sequenced sample: CD8+ T cells sorted from blood.

The CDR3 sequence: CATSRSLGTRHATGELFF. CDR3 bases: TGTGCCACCAGCAGAAGTTTGGGGACCCGACACGCTACCGGGGAGCTGTTTTTT. J is TRBJ2-2 and V is TRBV15, with D tentatively TRBD1 or TRBD2 (5 bases each). V lost 2 bases and J 5 bases, leaving 21 bases between the germline ends. Per germline, CDR1 LNHNV and CDR2 YYDKDF (reference sequence). This CDR3 has 18 residues.